The 29 T cell receptor beta chains presented below share a single source sample, sequenced in a study of blood T cell repertoires in COVID-19. The method was immunoSEQ multiplex PCR; TCRdb's version includes in-frame clones alone and lacks a portion of them. The profile shows tens of thousands of clones, 88% of them singletons. The sequenced sample was peripheral blood. All receptors come from a middle-aged man with active COVID-19.

This rearrangement joins TRBV2 to TRBJ2-1; D is unresolved. This CDR3 contains 11 residues. V was shortened by 6 bases and J by 4 bases, with 4 bases between the two germline ends. CDR1 and CDR2 (germline): SNHLY, FYNNEI. The CDR3 spells CASSLYNEQFF. The DNA of the CDR3 is TGTGCCAGCAGCCTATACAATGAGCAGTTCTTC.

The table lists this clone with a few counts. The rearrangement uses TRBV12-5 and TRBJ2-2; unclear D gene. The length of the CDR3 is 14 residues. V shed 5 bases and J shed 1 base, with 8 bases lying between them. From germline, CDR1 is LGHNT and CDR2 FRNRAP. The CDR3 DNA reads TGTGCTAGTGGTACCACGGTGAACACCGGGGAGCTGTTTTTT. Residues: CASGTTVNTGELFF. The full variable domain, in which reference TRBV12-5 and TRBJ2-2 provide the parts outside the CDR3, is DARVTQTPRHKVTEMGQEVTMRCQPILGHNTVFWYRQTMMQGLELLAYFRNRAPLDDSGMPKDRFSAEMPDATLATLKIQPSEPRDSAVYFCASGTTVNTGELFFGEGSRLTVL.

This sequence joins TRBV3-1 (or the pseudogene TRBV3-2) and TRBJ2-1; a possible D gene is TRBD1 (6 bases). V dropped 0 bases and J dropped 3 bases, with 15 bases sitting between them. Germline lookup yields CDR1 LGHDT and CDR2 YNNKEL (reference sequence). This CDR3 spans 17 amino acids. Here the CDR3 reads CASSQEGGGGLYNEQFF. CDR3 nucleotide sequence: TGTGCCAGCAGCCAAGAAGGGGGTGGGGGCCTCTACAATGAGCAGTTCTTC.

The CDR3 DNA is TGTGCCAGCAGCCCGAGACAGGGCCAGGATGAAAAACTGTTTTTT. As protein: CASSPRQGQDEKLFF. The chain combines TRBV7-6 with TRBJ1-4; 7 bases agree with TRBD1. The CDR3 has 15 residues. From germline, CDR1 is SGHVS and CDR2 FNYEAQ. With V trimmed by 5 bases and J by 6 bases, 9 bases remained unmatched.

This clone came up once. This chain joins TRBV7-9 and TRBJ2-7; 9 bases fit TRBD2. Judging by the DNA end, TRBJ2-1 fits better; the J call may be wrong. The CDR3 consists of 14 residues. CDR1 is SEHNR, CDR2 FQNEAQ, per germline (reference sequence). The CDR3 region has the DNA TGTGCCAGCAGCTTCGGACTAGCGAACAATGAGCAGTTCTTC. It yields the protein CASSFGLANNEQFF.

V usage is TRBV21-1 and J usage is TRBJ2-7; the D call of TRBD1 is as the table states it, not checked on the DNA. TRBV21-1 is noted as a pseudogene. This CDR3 spans 15 amino acids. CDR3 residues: CASSPHRVSLYEQYF. CDR3 nucleotides: TGTGCCAGCAGCCCTCACAGGGTATCTCTATACGAGCAGTACTTC.

The chain recombines TRBV7-2 with TRBJ2-5; D might be TRBD1 (5 bases). The CDR3 sequence is 13 residues long. Trimming pared 5 bases from V and 2 bases from J, leaving 9 bases between. Germline V gene sequence: CDR1 SGHTA, CDR2 FQGNSA. The CDR3 sequence is CASSQGQQETQYF. The CDR3 DNA reads TGTGCCAGCAGCCAGGGCCAGCAAGAGACCCAGTACTTC.

This rearrangement joins TRBV10-3 to TRBJ2-7, with TRBD2 matching over 7 bases. Trimming at V came to 5 bases and at J to 4 bases, leaving 8 bases not matched to a gene. The CDR3 covers 14 residues. The germline gives CDR1 ENHRY, CDR2 SYGVKD. CDR3 DNA: TGTGCCATCAGTCCTCTAGGCGGGGGATACGAGCAGTACTTC. This codes for CAISPLGGGYEQYF.

The chain has TRBV4-2 and TRBJ2-1; D unresolved. The CDR3 length is 15 residues. CDR1 and CDR2 from the germline V gene are LGHNA and YNFKEQ. Trimming stripped 4 bases from V and 8 bases from J, with 18 bases between. CDR3 coding DNA: TGTGCCAGCAGCCCACAAAGAGCTCGGAGCTATGAGCAGTTCTTC. Translated, it gives CASSPQRARSYEQFF.

The genes are TRBV19 and TRBJ1-2; D is perhaps TRBD1 (6 bases). The CDR3 has 17 residues. CDR1 LNHDA and CDR2 SQIVND come from the germline V gene (reference sequence). The V end lost 2 bases, the J end lost 4 bases, and 20 bases lay between the germline ends. CDR3 DNA: TGTGCCAGTAGTATATCGACAGGTTTTCAAATGGGCTATGGCTACACCTTC. The encoded protein is CASSISTGFQMGYGYTF.

The V call is TRBV5-1, the J call TRBJ2-5, with a weak D call TRBD1 (5 bases). The V gene's germline CDR1 is SGHRS and CDR2 YFSETQ. With 1 base removed from V and 4 bases from J, the gap between germline ends came to 11 bases. The CDR3 consists of 14 residues. The CDR3 sequence: CASSLIQGLETQYF. CDR3 bases: TGCGCCAGCAGCTTGATTCAGGGCTTAGAGACCCAGTACTTC.

The V call is TRBV4-1, the J call TRBJ2-7, with D possibly TRBD2 on 5 matching bases. This CDR3 spans 16 amino acids. The V end lost 3 bases, the J end lost 2 bases, and 17 bases lay between the germline ends. CDR1 is MGHRA and CDR2 is YSYEKL in the germline V gene. The chain's CDR3 is CASSQRPLRDTYEQYF. In nucleotides, the CDR3 is TGCGCCAGCAGCCAGAGGCCTTTGAGGGATACCTACGAGCAGTACTTC.

This clone was observed a handful of times. The chain joins TRBV2 to TRBJ2-7; tentatively, D is TRBD1 (6 bases). V was cut by 4 bases and J by 2 bases, with 9 bases left in between. CDR1 is SNHLY and CDR2 is FYNNEI in the germline V gene. The CDR3 extends over 13 amino acids. The DNA for the CDR3 is TGTGCCAGCAGTGTTCGACAGGCCTACGAGCAGTACTTC. This translates into CASSVRQAYEQYF.

The chain has TRBV7-2 and TRBJ1-1, with D unresolved. Trimming shortened V by 3 bases and J by 6 bases, and 11 bases separated the two germline ends. Germline V gene sequence: CDR1 SGHTA, CDR2 FQGNSA. This CDR3 has 13 amino acids. CDR3: CASSFKSGAEAFF. CDR3 coding DNA: TGTGCCAGCAGCTTTAAATCCGGGGCTGAAGCTTTCTTT.

The chain recombines TRBV19 with TRBJ2-4; the D gene is possibly TRBD2 (6 bases). This CDR3 region has 15 residues. The V and J ends lost 6 bases and 0 bases respectively, with 12 bases between them. Germline V gene lookup returns CDR1 LNHDA and CDR2 SQIVND (reference sequence). In DNA, the CDR3 is TGTGCCAGTAGAGTTCCGGGGGTAGCCAAAAACATTCAGTACTTC. This sequence encodes CASRVPGVAKNIQYF.

V usage is TRBV3-1 (or the pseudogene TRBV3-2) and J usage is TRBJ1-1; 7 nucleotides align to TRBD1. The CDR3 is made up of 13 amino acids. Germline assignment: CDR1 LGHDT and CDR2 YNNKEL (reference sequence). V shed 5 bases, J shed 3 bases, and the junction held 3 bases outside the gene matches. In DNA form, the CDR3 reads TGTGCCAGCAGCTTTGGGACAGACACTGAAGCTTTCTTT. Protein product: CASSFGTDTEAFF.

The chain uses TRBV5-1 and TRBJ1-1, with a weak D call TRBD1 (5 bases). The CDR3 spans 15 residues. In germline, CDR1 is SGHRS, CDR2 YFSETQ. With 4 bases removed from V and 2 bases from J, the gap between germline ends came to 15 bases. CDR3 amino acids: CASSRTPTGNTEAFF. CDR3 in DNA: TGCGCCAGCAGCCGTACCCCAACAGGAAACACTGAAGCTTTCTTT.

This clone has a handful of counts. CDR3 protein: CASSGAGAFEQYF. Written as DNA, the CDR3 is TGTGCCAGCAGTGGAGCGGGGGCGTTCGAGCAGTACTTC. The chain links TRBV2 to TRBJ2-7, with 8 bases that match TRBD2. This CDR3 is built from 13 residues. The V segment lost 4 bases and the J segment 6 bases; nucleotides outside the gene matches: 5. Germline V gene data show CDR1 as SNHLY and CDR2 as FYNNEI.

This clone was found a few times. The V call is TRBV5-6, the J call TRBJ1-2; D ambiguous. V lost 2 bases, J lost 3 bases, and 8 bases lay in between. The CDR3 totals 13 residues. The germline V gene encodes CDR1 SGHDT and CDR2 YYEEEE. The CDR3 reads CASSLDGDYGYTF. CDR3 nucleotide sequence: TGTGCCAGCAGCTTAGACGGGGACTATGGCTACACCTTC.

The J gene is TRBJ2-3, the V gene TRBV6-5; D is possibly TRBD2 (6 bases). Germline values: CDR1 MNHEY, CDR2 SVGAGI. Trimming took 6 bases from V and 2 from J, leaving 12 bases between them. The CDR3 is 14 residues long. The CDR3 DNA reads TGTGCCAGCAGAGGTGGGAGGAACACAGATACGCAGTATTTT. This translates into CASRGGRNTDTQYF.

The chain uses TRBV9 and TRBJ2-1, with D possibly matching TRBD1 (5 bases). The CDR3 is made up of 12 amino acids. The ends were cut back, 5 bases at V and 9 bases at J, with 12 bases in the middle. From germline, CDR1 is SGDLS and CDR2 YYNGEE. Here the CDR3 DNA reads TGTGCCAGCAGTCTCACAGGTCCTGAGCAGTTCTTC. It is translated as CASSLTGPEQFF.

The genes are TRBV7-9 and TRBJ1-2, with D unresolved. The CDR3 is 14 residues long. The V end lost 4 bases, the J end lost 5 bases, and 14 bases lay between the germline ends. Germline values: CDR1 SEHNR, CDR2 FQNEAQ (reference sequence). The CDR3 is CASSSGDSAYGYTF. For the CDR3, the DNA is TGTGCCAGCAGCTCCGGAGACTCGGCTTATGGCTACACCTTC.

This clone was recorded only once. J is TRBJ2-5 and V is TRBV18; TRBD1 aligns across 9 bases. V was clipped by 6 bases and J by 0 bases; unmatched bases: 11. This CDR3 comprises 17 residues. Germline loops: CDR1 KGHSH, CDR2 LQKENI. The chain's CDR3 is CASSPTDRGAYQETQYF. The CDR3 DNA sequence: TGTGCCAGCTCGCCTACGGACAGGGGAGCGTACCAAGAGACCCAGTACTTC.

V gene TRBV6-5 combines with J gene TRBJ2-5; TRBD1 aligns across 7 bases. V lost 5 bases, J lost 1 base, and 4 bases stayed unmatched. The CDR3 covers 14 residues. Per the germline V gene, CDR1 is MNHEY and CDR2 is SVGAGI. CDR3 in amino acids: CASSKDRSQETQYF. The CDR3 nucleotides are TGTGCCAGCAGTAAGGACAGGAGCCAAGAGACCCAGTACTTC.

This chain joins TRBV11-2 and TRBJ2-3; 7 bases are a match to TRBD1. The V gene end was trimmed by 5 bases and the J gene end by 3 bases; junction bases not matched to a gene: 11. CDR3 length equals 16 residues. Germline CDR1 SGHAT, CDR2 FQNNGV. CDR3 sequence (DNA): TGTGCCAGCAGCCGGCGACAGGGTTTGAGGACAGATACGCAGTATTTT. It translates to CASSRRQGLRTDTQYF.

The chain uses TRBV4-1 and TRBJ1-1, with a weak D call TRBD1 (5 bases). This CDR3 is 16 amino acids long. Per germline, CDR1 MGHRA and CDR2 YSYEKL. Trimming cost V 4 bases and J 2 bases, with 17 bases left between them. CDR3 region: CASSPPGYRSNTEAFF. As DNA, the CDR3 is TGCGCCAGCAGCCCCCCCGGGTACAGGAGTAACACTGAAGCTTTCTTT.

The V call is TRBV12-5, the J call TRBJ2-5; 10 bases are shared with TRBD1. The CDR3 consists of 14 residues. The germline CDR1 and CDR2 sequences are LGHNT and FRNRAP. With 5 bases clipped from V and 2 bases from J, the junction kept 2 bases outside the gene matches. CDR3 nucleotide sequence: TGTGCTAGTGGTCGGGGACAGGGGCAAGAGACCCAGTACTTC. Translating it yields CASGRGQGQETQYF.

V is TRBV27 and J is TRBJ2-3; 7 bases are a match to TRBD1. V was clipped by 4 bases and J by 6 bases; unmatched bases: 16. The germline V gene has CDR1 MNHEY and CDR2 SMNVEV (reference sequence). There are 17 residues in the CDR3. This CDR3 reads CASSSTRETGHGDTQYF. The CDR3 nucleotides are TGTGCCAGCAGTTCAACTCGTGAGACAGGGCATGGGGATACGCAGTATTTT.

This chain joins TRBV19 and TRBJ2-1, with TRBD2 identical over 11 bases. CDR1 LNHDA and CDR2 SQIVND come from the germline V gene (reference sequence). V lost 8 bases and J lost 6; bases outside the gene matches: 12. The CDR3 contains 16 residues. This CDR3 is CASPRALAGGANEQFF. The CDR3 region has the DNA TGTGCCAGTCCTAGGGCCCTAGCGGGAGGAGCCAATGAGCAGTTCTTC.